This T cell receptor (beta chain) was recorded in a study of OX40 agonist ivuxolimab in advanced cancers. Whole-study context: It was ivuxolimab, an agonistic anti-OX40 (CD134) antibody, that patients were treated with. Age averaged around 60 years (range about 23 to 85), and approximately 80% were male.

Clones were sequenced by immunoSEQ multiplex PCR, and TCRdb holds only the in-frame ones, with some missing. The table shows almost 70,000 clones, with around four fifths occurring only once. This receptor was taken from an adult with an advanced solid tumor such as melanoma, head and neck, liver or kidney cancer. This sample comprised CD4+ or CD8+ T cells sorted from blood, obtained in a trial of the OX40 agonist ivuxolimab.

The CDR3, as DNA: TGTGCCAGCAGTTTGTATGACGCGAACACCGGGGAGCTGTTTTTT. It codes for CASSLYDANTGELFF. The chain uses TRBV28 and TRBJ2-2, with D unresolved. CDR1 is MDHEN, CDR2 SYDVKM, per germline. The ends were cut back, 3 bases at V and 0 bases at J, with 8 bases in the middle. The CDR3 is made up of 15 amino acids. The full variable domain, in which reference TRBV28 and TRBJ2-2 provide the parts outside the CDR3, is DVKVTQSSRYLVKRTGEKVFLECVQDMDHENMFWYRQDPGLGLRLIYFSYDVKMKEKGDIPEGYSVSREKKERFSLILESASTNQTSMYLCASSLYDANTGELFFGEGSRLTVL.